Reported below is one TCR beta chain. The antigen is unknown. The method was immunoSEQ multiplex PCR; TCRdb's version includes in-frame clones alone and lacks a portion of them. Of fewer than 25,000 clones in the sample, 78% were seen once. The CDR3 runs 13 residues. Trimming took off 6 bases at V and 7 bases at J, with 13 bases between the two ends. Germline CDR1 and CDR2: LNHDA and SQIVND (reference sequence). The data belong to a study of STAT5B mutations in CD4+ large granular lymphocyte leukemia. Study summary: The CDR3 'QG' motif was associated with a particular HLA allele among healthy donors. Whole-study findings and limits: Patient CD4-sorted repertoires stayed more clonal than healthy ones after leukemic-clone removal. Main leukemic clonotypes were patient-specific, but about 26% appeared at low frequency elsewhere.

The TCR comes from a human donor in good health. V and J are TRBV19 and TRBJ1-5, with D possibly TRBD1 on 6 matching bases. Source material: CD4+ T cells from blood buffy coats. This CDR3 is CASSPGGTQPQHF. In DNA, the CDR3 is TGTGCCAGTAGCCCGGGGGGCACGCAGCCCCAGCATTTT.